The clone carrying this T cell receptor (beta chain) turned up a few times. Its antigen is undetermined. V lost 5 bases and J lost 4; bases outside the gene matches: 11. The CDR3 consists of 16 residues. Per germline, CDR1 SGHNT and CDR2 YYREEE (reference sequence). Scientists ran DNA taken from cultured CD4+ T cells through the Oncomine TCR Beta short-read assay for sequencing. TCRdb reprocessed the PCR reads with MiXCR, giving one entry per CDR3 protein. The table shows 13,000 or so distinct CDR3 sequences, with 25% to 30% occurring only once. The data were obtained in a study of vaccination and CD4 T cells after COVID-19. Overall study: Convalescent study patients returned SARS-CoV-2 positive nasal swab PCR results, with several mild cases and one severe.

The treatment: 10-day PBMC culture with coronavirus spike peptide pools or control peptides (ViraFEST assay). The sequenced material came from CD4+ T cells from blood, cultured in vitro. This TCR came from a human donor who had recovered from COVID-19. This chain joins TRBV5-4 and TRBJ2-2, with 7 bases that match TRBD1. The CDR3 bases are TGTGCCAGCAGACAACGGACGGGACAGAGCACCGGGGAGCTGTTTTTT. Translation: CASRQRTGQSTGELFF.